This is a list of T cell receptor beta chains from one sample in a study of regulatory T cells in long-lasting Graves disease. Using its own MiXCR run on the multiplex PCR reads, TCRdb lists one record per CDR3 protein. The sample has 400,000 to 500,000 distinct CDR3 sequences, roughly a fifth seen once. Sequences were derived from peripheral blood mononuclear cells (PBMCs), sampled when the disease was refractory, from a patient treated with antithyroid drugs. These receptors were obtained from a female donor with Graves disease. Each CDR3 is given with its conserved first and last residue. A D gene is named only where the DNA matches it firmly. For some rows the clone size is stated as once, few or many, or as a class when expanded; others skip it.

clone size: many
D gene: .
V gene: TRBV28
J gene: TRBJ1-1
CDR3 protein: CASSFFGNTEAFF
CDR3 DNA: TGTGCCAGCAGTTTCTTTGGGAACACTGAAGCTTTCTTT

clone size: many
D gene: .
V gene: TRBV12-3/TRBV12-4
J gene: TRBJ2-2
CDR3 protein: CASSPYQNTGELFF
CDR3 DNA: TGTGCCAGCAGCCCCTACCAGAACACCGGGGAGCTGTTTTTT

clone size: few
D gene: .
V gene: TRBV27
J gene: TRBJ2-7
CDR3 protein: CASSLNRAYEQYF
CDR3 DNA: TGTGCCAGCAGTTTAAACAGGGCCTACGAGCAGTACTTC

clone size: few
D gene: .
V gene: TRBV20-1
J gene: TRBJ1-2
CDR3 protein: CSSSSGYGYTF
CDR3 DNA: TGCAGTTCCTCATCAGGCTATGGCTACACCTTC

clone size: many
D gene: TRBD1
V gene: TRBV29-1
J gene: TRBJ2-7
CDR3 protein: CSVESGTGDSYEQYF
CDR3 DNA: TGCAGCGTCGAATCCGGGACAGGGGACTCCTACGAGCAGTACTTC

clone size: few
D gene: .
V gene: TRBV5-1
J gene: TRBJ1-1
CDR3 protein: CASSLNEAGTTGAFF
CDR3 DNA: TGCGCCAGCAGCTTGAATGAAGCAGGGACCACTGGAGCTTTCTTT

clone size: many
D gene: .
V gene: TRBV28
J gene: TRBJ2-4
CDR3 protein: CASSFSKAKNIQYF
CDR3 DNA: TGTGCCAGCAGCTTCAGTAAAGCCAAAAACATTCAGTACTTC

clone size: .
D gene: .
V gene: TRBV11-2
J gene: TRBJ2-2
CDR3 protein: CASRSHRGEGTGELFF
CDR3 DNA: TGTGCCAGCAGGTCCCACAGAGGGGAAGGCACCGGGGAGCTGTTTTTT

clone size: .
D gene: TRBD2
V gene: TRBV6-2/TRBV6-3
J gene: TRBJ2-3
CDR3 protein: CASSLGLAGSVDTQYF
CDR3 DNA: TGTGCCAGCAGTTTAGGGCTAGCGGGATCGGTCGATACGCAGTATTTT

clone size: .
D gene: .
V gene: TRBV30
J gene: TRBJ1-6
CDR3 protein: CAWNRDGSPLHF
CDR3 DNA: TGTGCCTGGAACAGGGACGGCTCACCCCTCCACTTT

clone size: once
D gene: TRBD1
V gene: TRBV6-1
J gene: TRBJ2-1
CDR3 protein: CASRDRASYNEQFF
CDR3 DNA: TGTGCCAGCAGAGACAGGGCTTCCTACAATGAGCAGTTCTTC

clone size: once
D gene: TRBD1
V gene: TRBV20-1
J gene: TRBJ2-1
CDR3 protein: CSAHRDRDNEQFF
CDR3 DNA: TGCAGTGCTCACCGGGACAGGGACAATGAGCAGTTCTTC

clone size: many
D gene: TRBD1
V gene: TRBV28
J gene: TRBJ1-5
CDR3 protein: CASNTPGTGVQPQHF
CDR3 DNA: TGTGCCAGCAATACCCCCGGGACAGGGGTTCAGCCCCAGCATTTT

clone size: .
D gene: .
V gene: TRBV25-1
J gene: TRBJ1-1
CDR3 protein: CASSDPGRDTEAFF
CDR3 DNA: TGTGCCAGCAGTGATCCGGGGCGGGACACTGAAGCTTTCTTT

clone size: few
D gene: .
V gene: TRBV19
J gene: TRBJ1-5
CDR3 protein: CASSKYSRIWDRETDSNQPQHF
CDR3 DNA: TGTGCCAGTAGTAAATATTCTAGGATATGGGACCGCGAAACCGATAGCAATCAGCCCCAGCATTTT

clone size: few
D gene: .
V gene: TRBV20-1
J gene: TRBJ2-2
CDR3 protein: CSARSMEDTGELFF
CDR3 DNA: TGCAGTGCTAGGTCCATGGAGGACACCGGGGAGCTGTTTTTT

clone size: many
D gene: TRBD1
V gene: TRBV6-1
J gene: TRBJ1-1
CDR3 protein: CASSMIRDRATEAFF
CDR3 DNA: TGTGCCAGCAGTATGATCCGGGACAGGGCCACTGAAGCTTTCTTT

clone size: .
D gene: .
V gene: TRBV20-1
J gene: TRBJ2-6
CDR3 protein: CSASNYGGANVLTF
CDR3 DNA: TGCAGTGCTAGCAATTACGGTGGGGCCAACGTCCTGACTTTC

clone size: many
D gene: .
V gene: TRBV20-1
J gene: TRBJ1-2
CDR3 protein: CSARAPRQDYGYTF
CDR3 DNA: TGCAGTGCTAGAGCCCCTCGCCAGGACTATGGCTACACCTTC

clone size: many
D gene: .
V gene: TRBV28
J gene: TRBJ1-4
CDR3 protein: CASSTPRLFDEKLFF
CDR3 DNA: TGTGCCAGCAGTACCCCTCGGCTATTCGATGAAAAACTGTTTTTT

clone size: .
D gene: .
V gene: TRBV9
J gene: TRBJ1-4
CDR3 protein: CASSVQLNEKLFF
CDR3 DNA: TGTGCCAGCAGCGTACAGCTAAATGAAAAACTGTTTTTT

clone size: many
D gene: .
V gene: TRBV19
J gene: TRBJ2-5
CDR3 protein: CASSIDNQETQYF
CDR3 DNA: TGTGCCAGTAGTATCGACAACCAAGAGACCCAGTACTTC